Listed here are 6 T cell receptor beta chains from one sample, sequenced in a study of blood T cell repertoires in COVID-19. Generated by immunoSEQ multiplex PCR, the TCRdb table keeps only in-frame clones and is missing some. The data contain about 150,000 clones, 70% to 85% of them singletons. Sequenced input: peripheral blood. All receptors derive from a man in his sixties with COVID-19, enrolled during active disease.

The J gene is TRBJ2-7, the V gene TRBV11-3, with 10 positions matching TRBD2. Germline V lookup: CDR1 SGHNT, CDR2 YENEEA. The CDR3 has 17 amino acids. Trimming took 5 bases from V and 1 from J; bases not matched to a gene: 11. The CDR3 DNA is TGTGCCAGCAGCCCCGGGGTGGTAGCGGGAGGATCCTACGAGCAGTACTTC. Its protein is CASSPGVVAGGSYEQYF.

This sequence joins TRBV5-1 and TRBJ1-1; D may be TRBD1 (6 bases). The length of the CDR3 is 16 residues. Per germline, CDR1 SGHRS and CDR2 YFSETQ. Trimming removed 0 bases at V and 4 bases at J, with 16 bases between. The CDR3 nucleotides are TGCGCCAGCAGCTTGGGGGTGACAGGTCTCGGCACTGAAGCTTTCTTT. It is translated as CASSLGVTGLGTEAFF. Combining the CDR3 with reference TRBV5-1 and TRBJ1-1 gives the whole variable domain KAGVTQTPRYLIKTRGQQVTLSCSPISGHRSVSWYQQTPGQGLQFLFEYFSETQRNKGNFPGRFSGRQFSNSRSEMNVSTLELGDSALYLCASSLGVTGLGTEAFFGQGTRLTVV.

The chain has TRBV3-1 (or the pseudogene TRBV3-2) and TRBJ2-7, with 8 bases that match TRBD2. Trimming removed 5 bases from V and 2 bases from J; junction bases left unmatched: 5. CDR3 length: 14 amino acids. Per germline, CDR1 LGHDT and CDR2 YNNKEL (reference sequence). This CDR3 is CASSFGLAAYEQYF. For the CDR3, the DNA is TGTGCCAGCAGCTTCGGACTAGCAGCCTACGAGCAGTACTTC.

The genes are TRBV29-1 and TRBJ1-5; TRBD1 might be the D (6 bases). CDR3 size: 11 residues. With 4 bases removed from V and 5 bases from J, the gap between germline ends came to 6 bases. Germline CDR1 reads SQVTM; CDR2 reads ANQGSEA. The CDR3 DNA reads TGCAGCGTTGGACAGGATCAGCCCCAGCATTTT. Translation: CSVGQDQPQHF. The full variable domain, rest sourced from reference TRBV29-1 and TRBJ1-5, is SAVISQKPSRDICQRGTSLTIQCQVDSQVTMMFWYRQQPGQSLTLIATANQGSEATYESGFVIDKFPISRPNLTFSTLTVSNMSPEDSSIYLCSVGQDQPQHFGDGTRLSIL.

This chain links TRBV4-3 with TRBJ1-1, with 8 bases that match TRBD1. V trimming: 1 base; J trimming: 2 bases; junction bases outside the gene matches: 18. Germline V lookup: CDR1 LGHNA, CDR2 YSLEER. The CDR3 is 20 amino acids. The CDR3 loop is CASSQADRVNPPAPNTEAFF. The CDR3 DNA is TGCGCCAGCAGCCAAGCGGACAGGGTGAACCCCCCGGCCCCCAACACTGAAGCTTTCTTT.

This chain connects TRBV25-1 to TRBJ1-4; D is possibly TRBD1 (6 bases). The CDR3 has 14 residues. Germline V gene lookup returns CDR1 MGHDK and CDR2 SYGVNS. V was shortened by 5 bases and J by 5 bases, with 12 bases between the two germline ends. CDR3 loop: CASSNGQINEKLFF. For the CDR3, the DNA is TGTGCCAGCAGTAACGGACAGATAAATGAAAAACTGTTTTTT.